Listed below are T cell receptor beta chains from one sample, sequenced in a study of blood T cell repertoires in COVID-19. Measured with immunoSEQ multiplex PCR; TCRdb has only the in-frame clones, and not every one. Found here are 80,000 to 100,000 clones, less than 85% of them singletons; the top ten hold roughly 4%. The sample consisted of peripheral blood. Source of these receptors: a man in his 70s with COVID-19, enrolled during active disease. Each CDR3 is given with its conserved first and last residue. The D gene is left open where the match is weak. Some rows have no size entry. The others give once, few or many, or a class for an expanded clone.

d_gene	v_gene	abundance	j_gene	CDR3aa	CDR3nt
TRBD1	TRBV27	.	TRBJ1-1	CASSFRDSHTEAFF	TGTGCCAGCAGTTTTAGGGACAGTCACACTGAAGCTTTCTTT
TRBD2	TRBV9	few	TRBJ2-3	CASSSGLAGDWTDTQYF	TGTGCCAGCAGCAGCGGACTAGCGGGAGACTGGACAGATACGCAGTATTTT
.	TRBV18	many	TRBJ2-4	CASSPQLGDTKNIQYF	TGTGCCAGCTCACCACAGTTAGGGGACACCAAAAACATTCAGTACTTC
.	TRBV2	.	TRBJ2-3	CASGEAANLYF	TGTGCCAGCGGGGAGGCGGCGAATCTGTATTTT
TRBD2	TRBV27	few	TRBJ2-7	CASKGREFSEQYF	TGTGCCAGCAAGGGGCGGGAGTTCTCCGAGCAGTACTTC
TRBD1	TRBV27	.	TRBJ2-7	CASSLGQASSEQYF	TGTGCCAGCAGCCTGGGACAGGCTTCCTCCGAGCAGTACTTC
TRBD2	TRBV28	.	TRBJ2-1	CASSTAGTSVYNEQFF	TGTGCCAGCAGTACAGCCGGGACTAGCGTATACAATGAGCAGTTCTTC
.	TRBV6-2/TRBV6-3	.	TRBJ2-6	CASSPSPSSGANVLTF	TGTGCCAGCAGTCCAAGTCCCAGCTCTGGGGCCAACGTCCTGACTTTC
.	TRBV7-2	.	TRBJ2-5	CASSLEILGRETQYF	TGTGCCAGCAGCTTAGAGATCTTGGGGCGGGAGACCCAGTACTTC
TRBD1	TRBV11-2	many	TRBJ1-2	CASSREEGTGYGYTF	TGTGCCAGCAGCAGGGAGGAGGGGACAGGCTATGGCTACACCTTC
.	TRBV25-1	.	TRBJ1-2	CASTRHGYGYTF	TGTGCCAGCACACGACACGGCTATGGCTACACCTTC
.	TRBV11-3	many	TRBJ2-3	CASSFSGSLSTDTQYF	TGTGCCAGCAGCTTCTCCGGGAGTTTGAGCACAGATACGCAGTATTTT
TRBD2	TRBV11-2	.	TRBJ2-1	CASSLGLAGNYNEQFF	TGTGCCAGCAGCTTAGGACTAGCGGGAAACTACAATGAGCAGTTCTTC
.	TRBV28	.	TRBJ2-7	CASRLTGSLDSYEQYF	TGTGCCAGCAGACTTACAGGGTCCCTTGACTCCTACGAGCAGTACTTC
TRBD1	TRBV9	.	TRBJ2-7	CASSPGQGSPYEQYF	TGTGCCAGCAGCCCCGGACAGGGATCCCCCTACGAGCAGTACTTC
.	TRBV9	.	TRBJ2-3	CASSVRQTTDTQYF	TGTGCCAGCAGCGTTCGACAGACCACAGATACGCAGTATTTT
.	TRBV5-1	.	TRBJ2-5	CASSLDTQETQYF	TGCGCCAGCAGCTTGGACACCCAAGAGACCCAGTACTTC
TRBD2	TRBV27	few	TRBJ2-1	CASRTLGLAGVNEQFF	TGTGCCAGCAGAACCTTGGGGCTAGCGGGAGTCAATGAGCAGTTCTTC
.	TRBV5-1	.	TRBJ2-1	CASGLAPSYNEQFF	TGCGCCAGCGGGTTAGCGCCGAGCTACAATGAGCAGTTCTTC
TRBD2	TRBV28	.	TRBJ2-5	CASSWGGRETQYF	TGTGCCAGCAGTTGGGGGGGTCGGGAGACCCAGTACTTC
TRBD1	TRBV5-4	few	TRBJ2-2	CASSLRDRDGELFF	TGTGCCAGCAGCCTGAGGGACAGAGACGGGGAGCTGTTTTTT
TRBD2	TRBV7-2	.	TRBJ2-3	CASSLDEGLAGTDTQYF	TGTGCCAGCAGCTTAGATGAAGGACTAGCGGGCACAGATACGCAGTATTTT
.	TRBV9	.	TRBJ1-2	CASSVGTGHYGYTF	TGTGCCAGCAGCGTAGGTACAGGGCACTATGGCTACACCTTC
TRBD2	TRBV7-2	.	TRBJ2-7	CASSTTTGTIYSYEQYF	TGTGCCAGCAGTACGACGACCGGGACTATCTACTCCTACGAGCAGTACTTC
.	TRBV4-3	few	TRBJ1-1	CASSRAGGINTEAFF	TGCGCCAGCAGCCGGGCGGGGGGAATAAACACTGAAGCTTTCTTT
.	TRBV7-8	.	TRBJ2-2	CASSLVNINTGELFF	TGTGCCAGCAGCTTAGTTAACATTAACACCGGGGAGCTGTTTTTT
TRBD2	TRBV9	few	TRBJ2-7	CASSVGVAGGIYEQYF	TGTGCCAGCAGCGTAGGGGTAGCGGGAGGCATCTACGAGCAGTACTTC
TRBD2	TRBV3-1/TRBV3-2	once	TRBJ2-3	CASSQDWGGLATDTQYF	TGTGCCAGCAGCCAAGATTGGGGAGGACTAGCAACAGATACGCAGTATTTT
TRBD2	TRBV18	once	TRBJ2-6	CASSPRRGASSGANVLTF	TGTGCCAGCTCACCACGGCGGGGGGCAAGCTCTGGGGCCAACGTCCTGACTTTC
TRBD1	TRBV2	.	TRBJ2-5	CASKKGAEETQYF	TGTGCCAGCAAAAAGGGGGCAGAAGAGACCCAGTACTTC
.	TRBV5-1	.	TRBJ1-4	CASSSPGSEKLFF	TGCGCCAGCAGCTCCCCAGGTTCTGAAAAACTGTTTTTT
.	TRBV12-2	.	TRBJ2-7	CASRLGASGRSYEQYF	TGTGCAAGTCGCTTAGGGGCTAGCGGGAGATCCTACGAGCAGTACTTC
TRBD2	TRBV7-9	.	TRBJ2-7	CASSLDRLAGPYEQYF	TGTGCCAGCAGCTTAGATAGACTAGCGGGCCCCTACGAGCAGTACTTC
.	TRBV24-1	once	TRBJ2-3	CATKADSTDTQYF	TGTGCCACCAAGGCGGATAGCACAGATACGCAGTATTTT
.	TRBV5-6	.	TRBJ2-1	CASSLDRDEQFF	TGTGCCAGCAGCTTGGACAGGGATGAGCAGTTCTTC
TRBD2	TRBV24-1	.	TRBJ2-1	CATSDLPLGLAGEFNEQFF	TGTGCCACCAGTGATCTTCCCTTAGGACTAGCGGGAGAATTTAATGAGCAGTTCTTC
.	TRBV6-2/TRBV6-3	.	TRBJ2-7	CASSYTSGELNEQYF	TGTGCCAGCAGTTACACATCGGGAGAGTTGAACGAGCAGTACTTC
.	TRBV6-2/TRBV6-3	.	TRBJ1-1	CASSYGGLSEAFF	TGTGCCAGCAGTTACGGGGGGTTAAGTGAAGCTTTCTTT
.	TRBV28	.	TRBJ2-5	CASRSSSAVETQYF	TGTGCCAGCAGGTCCTCCAGTGCGGTGGAGACCCAGTACTTC
TRBD2	TRBV9	.	TRBJ2-5	CASSGSGRSQETQYF	TGTGCCAGCAGCGGTAGCGGGAGATCCCAAGAGACCCAGTACTTC
.	TRBV28	once	TRBJ1-2	CASSFSGSNYGYTF	TGTGCCAGCAGTTTCTCAGGCTCGAACTATGGCTACACCTTC
TRBD1	TRBV7-3	few	TRBJ1-1	CASSADRGSEAFF	TGTGCCAGCAGCGCTGACAGGGGTTCTGAAGCTTTCTTT
TRBD1	TRBV7-2	.	TRBJ1-2	CASSLFRDRGHGYTF	TGTGCCAGCAGCTTGTTCAGGGACAGGGGGCATGGCTACACCTTC
TRBD1	TRBV6-5	.	TRBJ1-1	CASSIGQGTEAFF	TGTGCCAGCAGTATCGGACAGGGCACTGAAGCTTTCTTT
.	TRBV30	many	TRBJ2-7	CAWISRTYEQYF	TGTGCCTGGATTTCCAGGACCTACGAGCAGTACTTC
TRBD1	TRBV5-1	.	TRBJ1-1	CASSSLLGTAEAFF	TGCGCCAGCAGCTCGCTACTCGGGACAGCTGAAGCTTTCTTT
.	TRBV2	once	TRBJ1-5	CASSWYRDSNQPQHF	TGTGCCAGCAGTTGGTACAGGGACAGCAATCAGCCCCAGCATTTT
.	TRBV6-5	.	TRBJ1-1	CASSYSSGEAEAFF	TGTGCCAGCAGTTACTCTTCAGGGGAAGCTGAAGCTTTCTTT
TRBD2	TRBV3-1/TRBV3-2	.	TRBJ2-2	CASSQGRLAGVTGELFF	TGTGCCAGCAGCCAAGGCCGACTAGCGGGAGTGACCGGGGAGCTGTTTTTT
.	TRBV13	.	TRBJ2-3	CASSRHTDTQYF	TGTGCCAGCAGCCGACACACAGATACGCAGTATTTT
TRBD1	TRBV9	.	TRBJ2-3	CASTASQGARDTQYF	TGTGCCAGCACCGCCTCGCAGGGGGCGCGGGATACGCAGTATTTT
.	TRBV4-2	.	TRBJ2-7	CASSQDPRAGKANYEQYF	TGTGCCAGCAGCCAAGATCCACGAGCAGGGAAAGCCAACTACGAGCAGTACTTC
.	TRBV5-1	.	TRBJ1-4	CASSFRQTTATNEKLFF	TGCGCCAGCAGCTTCAGACAGACGACTGCAACTAATGAAAAACTGTTTTTT